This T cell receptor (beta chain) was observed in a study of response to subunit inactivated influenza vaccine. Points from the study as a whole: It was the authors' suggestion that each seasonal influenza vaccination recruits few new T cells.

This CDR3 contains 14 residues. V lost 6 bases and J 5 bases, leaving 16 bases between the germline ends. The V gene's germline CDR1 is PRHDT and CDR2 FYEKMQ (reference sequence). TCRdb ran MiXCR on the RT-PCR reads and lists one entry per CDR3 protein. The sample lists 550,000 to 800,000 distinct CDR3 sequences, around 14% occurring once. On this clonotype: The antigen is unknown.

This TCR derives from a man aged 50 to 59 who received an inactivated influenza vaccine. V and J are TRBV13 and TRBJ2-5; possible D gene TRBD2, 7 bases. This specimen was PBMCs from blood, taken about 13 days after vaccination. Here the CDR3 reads CASRLGGPRETQYF. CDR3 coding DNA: TGTGCCAGCAGGCTGGGGGGGCCTAGGGAGACCCAGTACTTC.